The clone carrying this T cell receptor (beta chain) was picked up a small number of times. The target antigen is unknown. The data stem from a study of beta chain features in type 1 diabetes. At the level of the study: Across all samples, some 110 million sorted cells were examined. Study-level points and caveats: Moderate yet significant TCRB CDR3 shortening was seen in Type 1 diabetes patients in all four CD4+ subsets. PCR might favor shorter templates, but any such skew would affect patients and controls equally. There were fewer insertions and more deletions at the VDJ junctions of type 1 diabetes patients.

The CDR3 contains 20 residues. V lost 3 bases, J lost 0 bases, and 17 bases stayed unmatched. Germline loops: CDR1 LGHNA, CDR2 YSLEER. Every isolated RNA sample was fully reverse transcribed, so sequencing captured expressed TCRB transcripts. The table came from immunoSEQ multiplex PCR; TCRdb's copy has only in-frame clones and leaves some out. The profile shows hundreds of thousands of clones, 11% to 15% of them singletons. It was via CD45RO/CCR7/CD25/CD127/CD95/CD27 that CD4+ naive, central memory, regulatory and stem cell-like memory cells were sorted. Material for sequencing was naive CD4+ T cells from blood. V usage is TRBV4-3 and J usage is TRBJ2-1, with 7 positions matching TRBD2. The sequence came from a man between 18 and 29 years old with type 1 diabetes. The DNA for the CDR3 is TGCGCCAGCAGCCAGGGAAGACTAGCTTCTGACTTAAGCTCCTACAATGAGCAGTTCTTC. Translating gives CASSQGRLASDLSSYNEQFF.